The rows below give T cell receptor beta chains drawn from one sample of a study of beta chain features in type 1 diabetes. Produced via immunoSEQ multiplex PCR; TCRdb's table is partial and in-frame only. This sample yields some 350,000 clones, of which roughly a tenth are seen a single time; less than 0.65% belongs to the top ten. Specimen: central memory CD4+ T cells from blood. The source of these receptors is a man aged 25 to 40 with type 1 diabetes. Each CDR3 is given with its conserved first and last residue. The D gene is left open where the match is weak. Size is stated for part of the rows, as once, few or many counts, or as a class when the clone is expanded.

clone size,J gene,V gene,D gene,CDR3 DNA,CDR3 protein
-,TRBJ1-4,TRBV4-3,TRBD1,TGCGCCAGCAGGCGGACAGGGTCTAATGAAAAACTGTTTTTT,CASRRTGSNEKLFF
many,TRBJ2-3,TRBV4-1,-,TGCGCCAGCAGCCAAGCAACTAGAACAGATACGCAGTATTTT,CASSQATRTDTQYF
few,TRBJ2-7,TRBV7-2,-,TGTGCCAGCAGCTCGCCCTCTAGGGGTCCCTACGAGCAGTACTTC,CASSSPSRGPYEQYF
few,TRBJ2-1,TRBV28,TRBD1,TGTGCCAGCAGTCCCGGGACAGCTTCCTACAATGAGCAGTTCTTC,CASSPGTASYNEQFF
few,TRBJ1-1,TRBV6-5,-,TGTGCCAGCAGTTACCCATCATCGAACACTGAAGCTTTCTTT,CASSYPSSNTEAFF
few,TRBJ2-5,TRBV27,TRBD1,TGTGCCAGCAGTCCCCTCGGACAGGGTACGGAGACCCAGTACTTC,CASSPLGQGTETQYF
few,TRBJ2-1,TRBV7-2,TRBD1,TGTGCCAGCAGCGCCGACAGGGGCCCCTACAATGAGCAGTTCTTC,CASSADRGPYNEQFF
many,TRBJ2-7,TRBV27,TRBD1,TGTGCCAGCAAACGCCCGGACAGGGGGAACGAGCAGTACTTC,CASKRPDRGNEQYF
-,TRBJ2-7,TRBV5-1,-,TGCGCCAGCAGCTTGGCCGGACTAACAGGGCAAGGGCAGTACTTC,CASSLAGLTGQGQYF
-,TRBJ2-3,TRBV28,TRBD2,TGTGCCAGCGAACTAGCGGGAGGGGAAGATACGCAGTATTTT,CASELAGGEDTQYF
-,TRBJ2-7,TRBV18,-,TGTGCCAGCTCACGAAGCGAGTCCGCGGTCGAGCAGTACTTC,CASSRSESAVEQYF
few,TRBJ1-2,TRBV9,TRBD1,TGTGCCAGCAGCGTGACAGGGGGCGCGAACTATGGCTACACCTTC,CASSVTGGANYGYTF
few,TRBJ2-1,TRBV4-2,-,TGTGCCAGCAGCCAAGATCGGGACAATGAGCAGTTCTTC,CASSQDRDNEQFF
-,TRBJ2-7,TRBV6-5,TRBD2,TGTGCCAGCGGCGCTAGCGGGAGAGTTTACGAGCAGTACTTC,CASGASGRVYEQYF
-,TRBJ2-7,TRBV18,-,TGTGCCAGCTCACCATCTCGGAACAGGGCTGATTACGAGCAGTACTTC,CASSPSRNRADYEQYF
few,TRBJ2-5,TRBV10-1,TRBD2,TGCGCCAGCAGTTCGGCTAGCGGGGGCCAAGAGACCCAGTACTTC,CASSSASGGQETQYF
few,TRBJ1-5,TRBV19,-,TGTGCCAGTAGTCCCCCACAGGGCAATCAGCCCCAGCATTTT,CASSPPQGNQPQHF
many,TRBJ1-5,TRBV27,-,TGTGCCAGCAGTCCCCGGGACCCGTGGAATCAGCCCCAGCATTTT,CASSPRDPWNQPQHF
few,TRBJ2-3,TRBV9,TRBD2,TGTGCCAGCAGCGTAGGGGCTAGCGGATCCACAGATACGCAGTATTTT,CASSVGASGSTDTQYF
-,TRBJ2-7,TRBV7-9,-,TGTGCCAGCAGCTTAGGGGCCAATTCCTACGAGCAGTACTTC,CASSLGANSYEQYF
-,TRBJ1-4,TRBV2,-,TGTGCCAGCAGTGAATCGGGAGGTCCTGAAAAACTGTTTTTT,CASSESGGPEKLFF
many,TRBJ1-5,TRBV30,-,TGTGCCTGGAACAGGTTTAGCAATCAGCCCCAGCATTTT,CAWNRFSNQPQHF
many,TRBJ1-3,TRBV28,-,TGTGCCAGCAGCCTTCCCGGAAGCTCTGGAAACACCATATATTTT,CASSLPGSSGNTIYF
few,TRBJ2-6,TRBV2,TRBD1,TGTGCCAGCAGGAGACAGGGGATCGCTGGGGCCAACGTCCTGACTTTC,CASRRQGIAGANVLTF
-,TRBJ2-6,TRBV2,-,TGTGCCAGCAGGGCCTCTGGGGCCAACGTCCTGACTTTC,CASRASGANVLTF
-,TRBJ2-7,TRBV9,TRBD2,TGTGCCAGCAGCGTAGGTAGCGGGGACTACGAGCAGTACTTC,CASSVGSGDYEQYF
-,TRBJ2-3,TRBV5-1,-,TGCGCCAGCAGCGTAAACGACCGGGTCGATACGCAGTATTTT,CASSVNDRVDTQYF
-,TRBJ2-3,TRBV5-1,TRBD1,TGCGCCAGCAGCCCGATCGGACAGGACACAGATACGCAGTATTTT,CASSPIGQDTDTQYF
many,TRBJ1-5,TRBV28,-,TGTGCCAGCAGCCTAGGGGGGCCCCAGCATTTT,CASSLGGPQHF
few,TRBJ2-5,TRBV6-5,TRBD1,TGTGCCAGCAGGACCACAGGGGGCGAAGAGACCCAGTACTTC,CASRTTGGEETQYF
few,TRBJ2-2,TRBV5-1,TRBD2,TGCGCCAGCAGCCAGGGGACTAGCGGGAGAATACCCGGGGAGCTGTTTTTT,CASSQGTSGRIPGELFF
few,TRBJ2-5,TRBV10-3,-,TGTGCCATCAGTGAGTCAGGGGGGGAGACCCAGTACTTC,CAISESGGETQYF
many,TRBJ2-2,TRBV28,-,TGTGCCAGCAGTTCCCAGCCCCGCGGGGAGCTGTTTTTT,CASSSQPRGELFF
-,TRBJ1-5,TRBV5-6,-,TGTGCCAGCAGCGTAACAAATCAGCCCCAGCATTTT,CASSVTNQPQHF
few,TRBJ2-7,TRBV28,-,TGTGCCAGCAGTTTGCCCACCACCTACGAGCAGTACTTC,CASSLPTTYEQYF
few,TRBJ1-2,TRBV29-1,-,TGCAGCGTTTCCAAATCAGGGTTAGCGAACTATGGCTACACCTTC,CSVSKSGLANYGYTF
-,TRBJ1-2,TRBV5-4,-,TGTGCCAGCAGCCTTATGTCGGTGGACTATGGCTACACCTTC,CASSLMSVDYGYTF